This passage covers 30 T cell receptor beta chains from one sample sequenced in a study of blood T cell repertoires in COVID-19. Produced via immunoSEQ multiplex PCR; TCRdb's table is partial and in-frame only. The sample consists of approximately 280,000 clones, 75% to 90% of them appearing once. The sample taken for sequencing was PBMCs or T cells enriched from blood (not recorded which). The receptors derive from a woman aged 45-60 years who had recovered from COVID-19.

This clone was seen only once. The chain recombines TRBV5-1 with TRBJ2-2, with no clear D. Germline loops: CDR1 SGHRS, CDR2 YFSETQ. The CDR3 is made up of 15 amino acids. Deletions cut 2 bases from V and 6 bases from J, with 14 bases between. CDR3: CASSFGRGVAGELFF. Here the CDR3 DNA reads TGCGCCAGCAGCTTTGGAAGAGGCGTCGCCGGGGAGCTGTTTTTT.

This chain links TRBV29-1 with TRBJ2-1, with D possibly matching TRBD1 (6 bases). The CDR3 extends over 15 amino acids. Trimming shortened V by 3 bases and J by 8 bases, and 20 bases separated the two germline ends. Germline V CDR1 and CDR2: SQVTM, ANQGSEA. The CDR3 bases are TGCAGCGTTGAGAGGGGGTTCGGCAATACCGATGAGCAGTTCTTC. This encodes CSVERGFGNTDEQFF.

The chain uses TRBV27 and TRBJ2-1; 14 bases agree with TRBD2. This CDR3 has 19 amino acids. V shed 4 bases and J 7 bases; nucleotides not matched to a gene: 15. Germline loops: CDR1 MNHEY, CDR2 SMNVEV (reference sequence). CDR3 bases: TGTGCCAGCAGTTCCGGACTAGCGGGGGGTCATGATGAGAGAAATGAGCAGTTCTTC. It is translated as CASSSGLAGGHDERNEQFF.

This chain uses TRBV4-3 with TRBJ2-1, with D perhaps TRBD1 (5 bases). CDR1 is LGHNA and CDR2 is YSLEER in the germline V gene. The CDR3 has 16 residues. Trimming left V 3 bases short and J 5 bases short, with 17 bases between. CDR3 protein: CASSQGDSPVNNEQFF. The DNA for the CDR3 is TGCGCCAGCAGCCAGGGTGACAGTCCGGTGAACAATGAGCAGTTCTTC.

CDR3 sequence reads: CASSLLASPSPYNEQFF. CDR3 DNA: TGTGCCAGCAGCTTGTTGGCTAGCCCGTCCCCCTACAATGAGCAGTTCTTC. This chain links TRBV7-3 with TRBJ2-1; D might be TRBD2 (5 bases). The CDR3 is made up of 17 amino acids. The V end lost 3 bases, the J end lost 2 bases, and 17 bases lay between the germline ends. CDR1 is SGHTA and CDR2 is FQGTGA in the germline V gene.

V gene TRBV27 combines with J gene TRBJ1-2, with D tentatively TRBD1 (5 bases). This CDR3 region has 19 residues. Trimming cost V 3 bases and J 7 bases, with 30 bases left between them. Germline values: CDR1 MNHEY, CDR2 SMNVEV (reference sequence). The CDR3 is CASSFLFTVGRGREGGYTF. The CDR3 bases are TGTGCCAGCAGTTTCCTTTTCACTGTGGGGCGCGGAAGGGAGGGTGGCTACACCTTC.

The chain recombines TRBV28 with TRBJ1-2; D remains unclear. The V end was cut by 5 bases, the J end by 12 bases, with 22 bases between. Germline V gene sequence: CDR1 MDHEN, CDR2 SYDVKM. CDR3 length equals 14 residues. The CDR3 region is CASSPPGVSGLNTF. Here the CDR3 DNA reads TGTGCCAGCAGTCCCCCCGGGGTGTCGGGCCTCAACACCTTC.

The CDR3 sequence is CASVKDPGSYEQYF. CDR3 DNA sequence: TGTGCTAGTGTAAAAGACCCAGGCTCCTACGAGCAGTACTTC. The J gene is TRBJ2-7, the V gene TRBV12-5; D remains unclear. CDR3 length: 14 residues. CDR1 is LGHNT, CDR2 FRNRAP, per germline. Trimming removed 7 bases at V and 0 bases at J, with 13 bases between.

The chain combines TRBV7-9 with TRBJ2-7; perhaps TRBD2 as D (5 bases). CDR3 length equals 14 residues. The V and J ends lost 4 bases and 2 bases respectively, with 12 bases between them. Germline V gives CDR1 SEHNR, CDR2 FQNEAQ (reference sequence). Written as DNA, the CDR3 is TGTGCCAGCAGCTATCTATCGGGGACCTACGAGCAGTACTTC. As protein: CASSYLSGTYEQYF.

The V and J genes are TRBV30 and TRBJ2-2, with 11 bases that match TRBD1. The V segment lost 7 bases and the J segment 5 bases; nucleotides outside the gene matches: 6. The CDR3 sequence is 14 residues long. The germline gives CDR1 GTSNPN, CDR2 SVGIG (reference sequence). The CDR3: CASRTGGYTGELFF. CDR3 in DNA: TGTGCCTCTCGGACAGGGGGCTATACCGGGGAGCTGTTTTTT. Filled out from reference TRBV30 and TRBJ2-2, the complete variable domain reads SQTIHQWPATLVQPVGSPLSLECTVEGTSNPNLYWYRQAAGRGLQLLFYSVGIGQISSEVPQNLSASRPQDRQFILSSKKLLLSDSGFYLCASRTGGYTGELFFGEGSRLTVL.

This CDR3 is CASSVASSRGLMGYEQYF. In nucleotides, the CDR3 is TGTGCCAGCAGCGTAGCTTCATCTCGGGGTCTAATGGGGTACGAGCAGTACTTC. This rearrangement joins TRBV9 to TRBJ2-7, with D tentatively TRBD2 (5 bases). From germline, CDR1 is SGDLS and CDR2 YYNGEE. The CDR3 length is 18 residues. Trimming took off 0 bases at V and 4 bases at J, with 23 bases between the two ends.

The rearrangement links TRBV7-3 to TRBJ1-2; D not resolved. This CDR3 has 17 amino acids. V lost 1 base to trimming and J lost 3 bases, with 18 bases between them. Per germline, CDR1 SGHTA and CDR2 FQGTGA. The CDR3 DNA follows: TGTGCCAGCAGCTTAAACGGGGTGGTAGGCCCTCACTATGGCTACACCTTC. Residues: CASSLNGVVGPHYGYTF.

The chain employs TRBV7-2 and TRBJ1-2; 8 bases are a match to TRBD1. The CDR3 consists of 17 residues. From germline, CDR1 is SGHTA and CDR2 FQGNSA. With 3 bases clipped from V and 2 bases from J, the junction kept 11 bases outside the gene matches. The CDR3 DNA sequence: TGTGCCAGCAGCTTGAGGACAGGGAAAGAAAGAAACTATGGCTACACCTTC. Its translation is CASSLRTGKERNYGYTF.

The chain is built from TRBV7-9 and TRBJ2-1, with a weak D call TRBD1 (5 bases). The CDR3 contains 13 residues. Germline V CDR1 and CDR2: SEHNR, FQNEAQ (reference sequence). The V gene lost 1 base and the J gene lost 8 bases, with 9 bases spanning the gap. CDR3 sequence (DNA): TGTGCCAGCAGCTTAGTTAGGGGCGATGAGCAGTTCTTC. Translating it yields CASSLVRGDEQFF.

As DNA, the CDR3 is TGTGCCAGCAGCAACAGGGGTAGCACCGGGGAGCTGTTTTTT. This codes for CASSNRGSTGELFF. This sequence joins TRBV2 and TRBJ2-2, with 7 bases identical to TRBD1. CDR1 and CDR2 from the germline V gene are SNHLY and FYNNEI. This CDR3 contains 14 residues. The V gene end was trimmed by 6 bases and the J gene end by 4 bases; junction bases not matched to a gene: 5. Variable domain in full (rest from reference TRBV2 and TRBJ2-2): EPEVTQTPSHQVTQMGQEVILRCVPISNHLYFYWYRQILGQKVEFLVSFYNNEISEKSEIFDDQFSVERPDGSNFTLKIRSTKLEDSAMYFCASSNRGSTGELFFGEGSRLTVL.

This chain links TRBV11-3 with TRBJ2-1; 10 bases match TRBD2. This CDR3 is 16 amino acids long. The V gene's germline CDR1 is SGHNT and CDR2 YENEEA. The V and J ends lost 0 bases and 5 bases, in that order; junction bases with no gene match: 4. The CDR3 coding sequence is TGTGCCAGCAGCTTAGAGGGGCTAGCGGGGGACAATGAGCAGTTCTTC. Its translation: CASSLEGLAGDNEQFF.

This clone was seen a single time. V and J are TRBV7-2 and TRBJ2-5, with D perhaps TRBD2 (5 bases). The CDR3 has 14 amino acids. Trimming took off 5 bases at V and 2 bases at J, with 12 bases between the two ends. CDR1 is SGHTA, CDR2 FQGNSA, per germline. DNA of the CDR3: TGTGCCAGCAGCCTCGGGATACAACAAGAGACCCAGTACTTC. Translating gives CASSLGIQQETQYF.

The V call is TRBV6-5, the J call TRBJ1-1, with a tentative D call TRBD1 (6 bases). V gave up 6 bases and J gave up 0 bases, with 11 bases separating them. The germline CDR1 and CDR2 sequences are MNHEY and SVGAGI. CDR3 size: 14 residues. CDR3 coding DNA: TGTGCCAGCAGGCTAGGGGGAGTGAACACTGAAGCTTTCTTT. Its protein product is CASRLGGVNTEAFF.

The V gene is TRBV6-1, the J gene TRBJ1-5, with TRBD1 matching 10 bases. Germline V gene lookup returns CDR1 MNHNS and CDR2 SASEGT. CDR3 length: 17 residues. Germline trimming cut 0 bases from V and 3 bases from J; bases unmatched to any gene: 5. The CDR3 reads CASSEARDRGFNQPQHF. The CDR3 nucleotides are TGTGCCAGCAGTGAAGCGAGGGACAGGGGCTTCAATCAGCCCCAGCATTTT.

The chain couples TRBV3-1 (or the pseudogene TRBV3-2) to TRBJ2-5; tentatively, D is TRBD2 (6 bases). The germline V gene encodes CDR1 LGHDT and CDR2 YNNKEL (reference sequence). Between the trimmed V and J ends, which lost 4 bases and 3 bases, there was a span of 24 bases. The CDR3 covers 18 residues. The CDR3 sequence is CASSPHPGDIINKETQYF. DNA for the CDR3: TGTGCCAGCAGCCCACATCCGGGAGACATAATAAATAAAGAGACCCAGTACTTC.

The rearrangement links TRBV19 to TRBJ2-3, with D uncertain. The CDR3 extends over 12 amino acids. Trimming took off 5 bases at V and 4 bases at J, with 7 bases between the two ends. Germline V CDR1 and CDR2: LNHDA, SQIVND (reference sequence). The CDR3 DNA reads TGTGCCAGTAGTTCTTTTTCAGATACGCAGTATTTT. This translates into CASSSFSDTQYF.

The chain's CDR3 is CASSAGPQRGEQFF. The CDR3 DNA sequence: TGTGCCAGCAGCGCAGGACCACAGAGAGGGGAGCAGTTCTTC. The V call is TRBV7-2, the J call TRBJ2-1; D is perhaps TRBD2 (5 bases). CDR1 and CDR2 (germline): SGHTA, FQGNSA. The germline V and J ends were trimmed by 5 bases and 10 bases, with 18 bases remaining between them. This CDR3 is 14 amino acids long.

The genes are TRBV30 and TRBJ1-1, with D unresolved. V was shortened by 4 bases and J by 3 bases, with 12 bases between the two germline ends. The CDR3 loop spans 13 amino acids. Looked up from germline, CDR1 is GTSNPN and CDR2 is SVGIG (reference sequence). The CDR3: CAWKTTEYTEAFF. CDR3 coding DNA: TGTGCCTGGAAGACGACGGAGTACACTGAAGCTTTCTTT.

The V gene is TRBV19, the J gene TRBJ2-1; 11 bases align to TRBD2. There are 16 residues in the CDR3. The germline V gene encodes CDR1 LNHDA and CDR2 SQIVND (reference sequence). Trimming at V came to 1 base and at J to 8 bases, leaving 7 bases not matched to a gene. CDR3 region: CASSIVLAGGLHEQFF. CDR3 sequence (DNA): TGTGCCAGTAGTATAGTCCTAGCGGGGGGCCTCCATGAGCAGTTCTTC.

The chain combines TRBV7-8 with TRBJ1-4; D possibly corresponds to TRBD1 (6 bases). The germline CDR1 and CDR2 sequences are SGHVS and FQNEAQ. Trimming removed 2 bases from V and 11 bases from J, with 24 bases in between. CDR3 length equals 17 residues. For the CDR3, the DNA is TGTGCCAGCAGCTTACCGTCCGGGCGAATGAGCCAGGGGAAACTGTTTTTT. Translation: CASSLPSGRMSQGKLFF.

The chain combines TRBV6-5 with TRBJ1-1; D may be TRBD1 (6 bases). CDR1 is MNHEY and CDR2 is SVGAGI in the germline V gene. The CDR3 is made up of 15 amino acids. Trimming shortened V by 1 base and J by 2 bases, and 11 bases separated the two germline ends. CDR3 DNA: TGTGCCAGCAGTTACTACAGGACAGTTAACACTGAAGCTTTCTTT. It translates to CASSYYRTVNTEAFF.

CDR3: CASRARQGRETQYF. The CDR3 nucleotides read TGCGCCAGCAGGGCACGACAGGGTCGGGAGACCCAGTACTTC. The chain joins TRBV5-1 to TRBJ2-5; 7 nucleotides agree with TRBD1. The CDR3 consists of 14 residues. Trimming at V came to 5 bases and at J to 5 bases, leaving 9 bases not matched to a gene. Germline CDR1 and CDR2: SGHRS and YFSETQ.

This clone is a singleton in its sample. This chain uses TRBV5-4 with TRBJ2-1, with D possibly matching TRBD2 (5 bases). V was trimmed by 1 base and J by 3 bases, leaving 17 bases between them. This CDR3 contains 17 residues. Germline lookup yields CDR1 SGHNT and CDR2 YYREEE (reference sequence). CDR3 coding DNA: TGTGCCAGCAGCTTGAGGTTAGCGTCGACCTACTACAATGAGCAGTTCTTC. Its protein is CASSLRLASTYYNEQFF.

J is TRBJ2-3 and V is TRBV30; a possible D gene is TRBD1 (6 bases). V was clipped by 3 bases and J by 4 bases, with 17 bases between them. The germline CDR1 and CDR2 sequences are GTSNPN and SVGIG (reference sequence). CDR3 length: 15 amino acids. CDR3 DNA: TGTGCCTGGAGGGTGGGGGCCCTCTTCTCAGATACGCAGTATTTT. This gives the protein CAWRVGALFSDTQYF.

The chain uses TRBV30 and TRBJ2-2, with TRBD1 matching over 10 bases. This CDR3 contains 18 residues. Germline CDR1 and CDR2: GTSNPN and SVGIG (reference sequence). The trim removed 0 bases at V and 4 bases at J, leaving 11 bases unmatched. CDR3 in DNA: TGTGCCTGGAGTGTACTAATTAAGGACAGGGGGGGCACCGGGGAGCTGTTTTTT. Translating it yields CAWSVLIKDRGGTGELFF.